These 16 T cell receptor beta chains were all obtained from the same sample, sequenced in a study of shared clonotypes between healthy human individuals (dated by TCRdb to about 2020). Library preparation was by the immunoSEQ multiplex PCR assay. The source is immuneACCESS, and TCRdb retained only in-frame sequences with V and J called. Part of the clones is not carried over; for the studies checked, unresolved V genes explain less than half of this, and the remainder is unexplained. Within this sample are fewer than 2.5 million clones, with approximately 93% of them counted one time only. About 0.34% of the sample is in the top ten clones. Sequenced material: naive CD4+ T cells from PBMCs. This specimen's cell subset or site label, per the study, means: CD45RA+ positively selected. These receptors came from a man aged 18 to 29 in good health. Some clones in this sample may be carry-over from other donors' samples.

The rearrangement links TRBV11-3 to TRBJ2-5; 9 positions agree with TRBD2. J lost 4 bases, V lost 1 base, and 4 bases had no gene match. This CDR3 has 15 residues. Germline V CDR1 and CDR2: SGHNT, YENEEA. The CDR3 spells CASSLGGRAPETQYF. DNA of the CDR3: TGTGCCAGCAGCTTAGGCGGGAGGGCCCCAGAGACCCAGTACTTC. The variable domain in full, with the rest retrieved from reference TRBV11-3 and TRBJ2-5, is EAGVVQSPRYKIIEKKQPVAFWCNPISGHNTLYWYLQNLGQGPELLIRYENEEAVDDSQLPKDRFSAERLKGVDSTLKIQPAELGDSAVYLCASSLGGRAPETQYFGPGTRLLVL.

This chain joins TRBV6-5 and TRBJ1-5; TRBD1 matches at 9 bases. V was clipped by 7 bases and J by 5 bases; unmatched bases: 9. CDR3 length: 15 amino acids. From germline, CDR1 is MNHEY and CDR2 SVGAGI. CDR3 coding DNA: TGTGCCAGCACCACCAGACAGGGGGACTATCAGCCCCAGCATTTT. It codes for CASTTRQGDYQPQHF.

In regard to this clone: In the same sample, other DNA sequences code for this CDR3. The rearrangement links TRBV29-1 to TRBJ2-5; 13 bases match TRBD2. The CDR3 sequence is 14 residues long. Germline V lookup: CDR1 SQVTM, CDR2 ANQGSEA. Trimming at V came to 6 bases and at J to 3 bases, leaving 4 bases not matched to a gene. CDR3 region: CSVGGLAGEETQYF. For the CDR3, the DNA is TGCAGCGTGGGAGGACTAGCGGGGGAAGAGACCCAGTACTTC.

This clone was detected once. J is TRBJ2-2 and V is TRBV28, with 10 bases that match TRBD2. Germline V CDR1 and CDR2: MDHEN, SYDVKM. The length of the CDR3 is 18 residues. J was trimmed by 1 base and V by 5 bases; bases with no gene match: 10. In nucleotides, the CDR3 is TGTGCCAGCAGTCCGTGGACTAGCGGAGAACGGAACACCGGGGAGCTGTTTTTT. Translating it yields CASSPWTSGERNTGELFF.

The gene calls are TRBV7-3 and TRBJ2-5, with TRBD1 as a possible D gene (7 bases). The length of the CDR3 is 16 residues. Germline V lookup: CDR1 SGHTA, CDR2 FQGTGA. Between the trimmed V and J ends, which lost 1 base and 4 bases, there was a span of 16 bases. CDR3: CASSLMEGANPETQYF. CDR3 coding DNA: TGTGCCAGCAGCTTAATGGAGGGGGCGAATCCAGAGACCCAGTACTTC. Based on the CDR3 plus reference TRBV7-3 and TRBJ2-5, the full variable domain is GAGVSQTPSNKVTEKGKYVELRCDPISGHTALYWYRQSLGQGPEFLIYFQGTGAADDSGLPNDRFFAVRPEGSVSTLKIQRTERGDSAVYLCASSLMEGANPETQYFGPGTRLLVL.

Comment on this clone: The same CDR3 is also encoded by other DNA sequences in this sample. The chain uses TRBV28 and TRBJ2-5, with D possibly being TRBD2 (7 bases). The germline gives CDR1 MDHEN, CDR2 SYDVKM. The CDR3 is made up of 15 amino acids. Deletions cut 3 bases from V and 1 base from J, with 12 bases between. The CDR3 DNA follows: TGTGCCAGCAGTTTCGGGGCGGGGGCCCAAGAGACCCAGTACTTC. This gives the protein CASSFGAGAQETQYF.

This chain connects TRBV11-2 to TRBJ2-2; possibly TRBD2 for D (6 bases). The CDR3 runs to 16 residues. Germline V gene lookup returns CDR1 SGHAT and CDR2 FQNNGV. Trimming removed 4 bases from V and 5 bases from J, with 17 bases in between. The CDR3 region has the DNA TGTGCCAGCAGCTCCTCCTCGGGACTCCTGACCGGGGAGCTGTTTTTT. The encoded protein is CASSSSSGLLTGELFF.

The genes are TRBV11-3 and TRBJ2-3; tentative D call: TRBD1 (6 bases). Germline assignment: CDR1 SGHNT and CDR2 YENEEA. The CDR3 loop spans 16 amino acids. Trimming pared 6 bases from V and 6 bases from J, leaving 22 bases between. CDR3 residues: CASSQGLGALGDTQYF. The CDR3 nucleotides are TGTGCCAGCAGTCAGGGGCTAGGGGCCCTCGGGGATACGCAGTATTTT.

This rearrangement joins TRBV9 to TRBJ2-7, with D perhaps TRBD2 (6 bases). Looked up from germline, CDR1 is SGDLS and CDR2 is YYNGEE. The CDR3 length is 14 residues. Trimming took 3 bases from V and 5 from J, leaving 15 bases between them. The CDR3 nucleotides read TGTGCCAGCAGCGAGGGACTGACGGTCCACGAGCAGTACTTC. Amino acids: CASSEGLTVHEQYF. Using reference TRBV9 and TRBJ2-7 for the parts outside the CDR3, the full variable domain is DSGVTQTPKHLITATGQRVTLRCSPRSGDLSVYWYQQSLDQGLQFLIQYYNGEERAKGNILERFSAQQFPDLHSELNLSSLELGDSALYFCASSEGLTVHEQYFGPGTRLTVT.

The chain is built from TRBV12-5 and TRBJ2-1, with 9 positions matching TRBD2. This CDR3 comprises 15 residues. J lost 7 bases, V lost 3 bases, and 7 bases had no gene match. Germline lookup yields CDR1 LGHNT and CDR2 FRNRAP. The chain's CDR3 is CASGFQRGDWNEQFF. The CDR3 DNA reads TGTGCTAGTGGTTTCCAGCGGGGGGACTGGAATGAGCAGTTCTTC.

The V call is TRBV19, the J call TRBJ2-7; TRBD1 aligns across 10 bases. The CDR3 has 15 residues. Germline V CDR1 and CDR2: LNHDA, SQIVND (reference sequence). With 6 bases clipped from V and 5 bases from J, the junction kept 10 bases outside the gene matches. CDR3 in amino acids: CASSLGQGGVNEQYF. The CDR3 DNA reads as TGTGCCAGTAGCCTAGGACAGGGGGGCGTCAACGAGCAGTACTTC. Variable domain in full (rest from reference TRBV19 and TRBJ2-7): DGGITQSPKYLFRKEGQNVTLSCEQNLNHDAMYWYRQDPGQGLRLIYYSQIVNDFQKGDIAEGYSVSREKKESFPLTVTSAQKNPTAFYLCASSLGQGGVNEQYFGPGTRLTVT.

This clone was found once. The junction differs from germline at one of its ends, possibly a read error. The chain employs TRBV4-1 and TRBJ1-2; D is undetermined. CDR1 and CDR2 (germline): MGHRA, YSYEKL. This CDR3 has 17 residues. CDR3 region: CASSQAVTEVEKRASPF. CDR3 bases: TGCGCCAGCAGCCAAGCGGTAACCGAGGTCGAAAAACGGGCCAGCCCTTTC.

This chain links TRBV5-6 with TRBJ1-3; no clear D gene. The length of the CDR3 is 14 residues. Germline CDR1 is SGHDT and CDR2 is YYEEEE. Between the trimmed V and J ends, which lost 0 bases and 3 bases, there was a span of 7 bases. CDR3 DNA sequence: TGTGCCAGCAGCTTGGGGACTTATGGAAACACCATATATTTT. Protein: CASSLGTYGNTIYF.

This chain joins TRBV27 and TRBJ1-6, with no clear D. The germline gives CDR1 MNHEY, CDR2 SMNVEV (reference sequence). V lost 2 bases and J 9 bases, leaving 11 bases between the germline ends. This CDR3 has 14 amino acids. DNA of the CDR3: TGTGCCAGCAGTTTACGGTCCGCGGGTTCACCCCTCCACTTT. Translating it yields CASSLRSAGSPLHF.

V gene TRBV5-4 combines with J gene TRBJ1-4; perhaps TRBD1 as D (6 bases). V dropped 4 bases and J dropped 5 bases, with 12 bases sitting between them. Germline V gene sequence: CDR1 SGHNT, CDR2 YYREEE (reference sequence). The CDR3 consists of 14 residues. CDR3 DNA sequence: TGTGCCAGCAGCCGCAGGGGCGAGAATGAAAAACTGTTTTTT. It yields the protein CASSRRGENEKLFF.

This rearrangement joins TRBV27 to TRBJ2-4; 9 bases map to TRBD2. Trimming at V came to 5 bases and at J to 6 bases, leaving 14 bases not matched to a gene. Per germline, CDR1 MNHEY and CDR2 SMNVEV (reference sequence). This CDR3 spans 17 amino acids. The chain's CDR3 is CASSQLAGGPRGNIQYF. CDR3 DNA: TGTGCCAGCAGTCAGCTTGCGGGAGGGCCTAGGGGAAACATTCAGTACTTC.